One and the same sample provided the 26 T cell receptor beta chains below, sequenced in a study of shared clonotypes between healthy human individuals. TCRdb's copy holds only in-frame clones and misses some; the assay was immunoSEQ multiplex PCR. Of over a million clones in the sample, 95% to 97% were seen once. Material: naive CD4+ T cells sorted from blood. Regarding subset: CD45RA+ positively selected. All receptors derive from a young man in good health.

The chain carries TRBV29-1 and TRBJ2-1, with a weak D call TRBD1 (5 bases). Germline-derived CDR1 and CDR2 are SQVTM and ANQGSEA. The CDR3 is 15 residues long. Trimming took off 4 bases at V and 3 bases at J, with 16 bases between the two ends. CDR3 coding DNA: TGCAGCGTTGTCTTGTGGGGAAGGGGCTACAATGAGCAGTTCTTC. This gives the protein CSVVLWGRGYNEQFF.

This clone was found a few times. This chain links TRBV5-1 with TRBJ2-1; 8 nucleotides line up with TRBD2. The CDR3 sequence is 15 residues long. With 5 bases clipped from V and 3 bases from J, the junction kept 7 bases outside the gene matches. The germline V gene has CDR1 SGHRS and CDR2 YFSETQ. The CDR3 DNA reads as TGCGCCAGCAGTCCCGGGAGGGCGATCTACAATGAGCAGTTCTTC. Translation gives CASSPGRAIYNEQFF.

This chain links TRBV5-6 with TRBJ1-1, with 10 nucleotides matching TRBD1. The CDR3 has 17 residues. In germline, CDR1 is SGHDT, CDR2 YYEEEE. Trimming removed 4 bases from V and 0 bases from J; junction bases left unmatched: 9. The CDR3 DNA follows: TGTGCCAGCAGCCTAGGGACAGGGGATTATCTGAACACTGAAGCTTTCTTT. It is translated as CASSLGTGDYLNTEAFF. The full variable domain, completed using reference TRBV5-6 and TRBJ1-1, is DAGVTQSPTHLIKTRGQQVTLRCSPKSGHDTVSWYQQALGQGPQFIFQYYEEEERQRGNFPDRFSGHQFPNYSSELNVNALLLGDSALYLCASSLGTGDYLNTEAFFGQGTRLTVV.

The rearrangement uses TRBV28 and TRBJ1-5; TRBD1 agrees at 10 bases. Germline CDR1 MDHEN, CDR2 SYDVKM. V lost 6 bases to trimming and J lost 5 bases; unmatched junction nucleotides: 10. The CDR3 runs 16 residues. CDR3 sequence: CASRITLGQGDQPQHF. In nucleotides, the CDR3 is TGTGCCAGCAGGATAACCTTAGGACAGGGGGATCAGCCCCAGCATTTT.

The chain recombines TRBV7-9 with TRBJ2-7, with 11 bases aligning to TRBD1. CDR1 and CDR2 from the germline V gene are SEHNR and FQNEAQ (reference sequence). Germline trimming cut 6 bases from V and 3 bases from J; bases unmatched to any gene: 7. This CDR3 contains 15 residues. In nucleotides, the CDR3 is TGTGCCAGCAGACCCCGGACAGGGGGCTTCTACGAGCAGTACTTC. Its protein is CASRPRTGGFYEQYF.

The rearrangement links TRBV5-4 to TRBJ2-3; no definite D call. The CDR3 has 15 amino acids. Germline V gene lookup returns CDR1 SGHNT and CDR2 YYREEE (reference sequence). Trimming pared 0 bases from V and 2 bases from J, leaving 10 bases between. DNA of the CDR3: TGTGCCAGCAGCTTGGTGGGCACCTACACAGATACGCAGTATTTT. Translation: CASSLVGTYTDTQYF.

The CDR3 DNA reads TGTGCCACCAGCAGAGTATCCGGGACAGGGATACACTATGGCTACACCTTC. Residues: CATSRVSGTGIHYGYTF. The rearrangement joins TRBV15 to TRBJ1-2, with 9 bases lining up with TRBD1. The trim removed 1 base at V and 3 bases at J, leaving 9 bases unmatched. This CDR3 spans 17 amino acids. Per germline, CDR1 LNHNV and CDR2 YYDKDF (reference sequence).

The chain uses TRBV28 and TRBJ1-1; TRBD1 agrees at 7 bases. CDR3 length: 13 residues. Germline V gene lookup returns CDR1 MDHEN and CDR2 SYDVKM. V shed 6 bases and J 6 bases; nucleotides not matched to a gene: 7. CDR3 DNA sequence: TGTGCCAGCAGCTATACAGGGGAGCCTGAAGCTTTCTTT. This translates into CASSYTGEPEAFF.

DNA for the CDR3: TGCGCCAGCAGCGTTGGGACCGCGGGTGAGCAGTTCTTC. Protein product: CASSVGTAGEQFF. The chain combines TRBV5-1 with TRBJ2-1; D is tentatively TRBD1 or TRBD2 (5 bases each). Germline lookup yields CDR1 SGHRS and CDR2 YFSETQ. Between the trimmed V and J ends, which lost 4 bases and 9 bases, there was a span of 14 bases. The CDR3 loop spans 13 amino acids.

The V gene is TRBV7-2, the J gene TRBJ2-7, with D possibly TRBD2 on 6 matching bases. Trimming cost V 1 base and J 3 bases, with 19 bases left between them. CDR1 is SGHTA, CDR2 FQGNSA, per germline. This CDR3 has 17 residues. The CDR3 bases are TGTGCCAGCAGCTTAGTTGGAGTCGGGGCGGGAAACTACGAGCAGTACTTC. This encodes CASSLVGVGAGNYEQYF.

The rearrangement uses TRBV9 and TRBJ2-2; TRBD2 matches at 7 bases. The CDR3 extends over 16 amino acids. Germline V gives CDR1 SGDLS, CDR2 YYNGEE. Germline trimming cut 0 bases from V and 4 bases from J; bases unmatched to any gene: 6. The CDR3 is CASSVAGRESTGELFF. CDR3 nucleotide sequence: TGTGCCAGCAGCGTAGCGGGGCGGGAGAGCACCGGGGAGCTGTTTTTT.

The chain joins TRBV7-3 to TRBJ2-5; TRBD2 agrees at 9 bases. The CDR3 is 14 residues long. With 5 bases clipped from V and 5 bases from J, the junction kept 6 bases outside the gene matches. CDR1 is SGHTA, CDR2 FQGTGA, per germline. Here the CDR3 reads CASSPGTSRETQYF. CDR3 bases: TGTGCCAGCAGCCCCGGGACTAGCCGGGAGACCCAGTACTTC.

The CDR3 loop is CASSLIRGAAYEQYF. CDR3 nucleotide sequence: TGTGCCAGCAGTTTAATCAGGGGGGCTGCCTACGAGCAGTACTTC. The chain combines TRBV27 with TRBJ2-7, with D possibly TRBD1 on 7 matching bases. Trimming took 2 bases from V and 2 from J, leaving 13 bases between them. The CDR3 runs 15 residues. Per germline, CDR1 MNHEY and CDR2 SMNVEV (reference sequence).

Comment on this clone: Within the sample, other DNA sequences also encode this same CDR3. The chain has TRBV18 and TRBJ2-3; 8 bases line up with TRBD2. J lost 0 bases, V lost 2 bases, and 1 base had no gene match. Germline-derived CDR1 and CDR2 are KGHSH and LQKENI. CDR3 length: 15 amino acids. The CDR3 here is CASSPTSGSTDTQYF. The CDR3 DNA reads TGTGCCAGCTCACCAACTAGCGGTAGCACAGATACGCAGTATTTT.

The V gene is TRBV27, the J gene TRBJ2-7; 13 nucleotides match TRBD2. Germline V gene sequence: CDR1 MNHEY, CDR2 SMNVEV (reference sequence). CDR3 length: 14 residues. After removal of 2 bases from V and 9 bases from J, the junction contained 4 bases not matched to a gene. The CDR3 DNA is TGTGCCAGCAGTTTAAGGACTAGCGGGAGTGGGCAGTACTTC. Translated, it gives CASSLRTSGSGQYF.

The rearrangement joins TRBV5-1 to TRBJ1-1, with a weak D call TRBD1 (5 bases). The ends were cut back, 0 bases at V and 9 bases at J, with 12 bases in the middle. The CDR3 loop spans 13 amino acids. Germline V lookup: CDR1 SGHRS, CDR2 YFSETQ. Written as DNA, the CDR3 is TGCGCCAGCAGCTTGGAGGGGCAGGATCAAGCTTTCTTT. Translation gives CASSLEGQDQAFF.

This clone showed up just once. The chain carries TRBV15 and TRBJ2-1; TRBD2 matches 13 bases. Germline V CDR1 and CDR2: LNHNV, YYDKDF (reference sequence). There are 16 residues in the CDR3. V was pared by 4 bases and J by 7 bases, with 7 bases of the junction left unmatched. CDR3 bases: TGTGCCACCAGCACCCCAGGACTAGCGGGAGAGAATGAGCAGTTCTTC. Protein sequence: CATSTPGLAGENEQFF.

This chain joins TRBV10-2 and TRBJ2-3, with 11 bases fitting TRBD2. With V trimmed by 6 bases and J by 3 bases, 5 bases remained unmatched. CDR1 is WSHSY and CDR2 is SAAADI in the germline V gene. The CDR3 has 15 residues. In DNA, the CDR3 is TGCGCCAGCAGAGATAGCGGGAGGGCAACAGATACGCAGTATTTT. The encoded protein is CASRDSGRATDTQYF.

This clone has a single count. This chain links TRBV29-1 with TRBJ2-7, with D possibly TRBD1 on 5 matching bases. Trimming took off 3 bases at V and 3 bases at J, with 15 bases between the two ends. The CDR3 consists of 14 residues. Germline V gene lookup returns CDR1 SQVTM and CDR2 ANQGSEA. The CDR3 here is CSVDLPGLGYEQYF. The CDR3 region has the DNA TGCAGCGTTGATTTGCCAGGGCTCGGCTACGAGCAGTACTTC.

V usage is TRBV2 and J usage is TRBJ2-5; perhaps D is TRBD1 or TRBD2 (5 bases each). CDR1 SNHLY and CDR2 FYNNEI come from the germline V gene. CDR3 length: 13 amino acids. V shed 7 bases and J shed 3 bases, with 12 bases lying between them. CDR3 coding DNA: TGTGCCAGCAACGAGGGGCGGGAAGAGACCCAGTACTTC. It translates to CASNEGREETQYF. Full variable domain (remainder filled in from reference TRBV2 and TRBJ2-5): EPEVTQTPSHQVTQMGQEVILRCVPISNHLYFYWYRQILGQKVEFLVSFYNNEISEKSEIFDDQFSVERPDGSNFTLKIRSTKLEDSAMYFCASNEGREETQYFGPGTRLLVL.

The chain carries TRBV5-4 and TRBJ2-2, with a tentative D call TRBD1 (6 bases). The germline V gene has CDR1 SGHNT and CDR2 YYREEE (reference sequence). The CDR3 has 14 residues. Trimming removed 3 bases at V and 3 bases at J, with 9 bases between. CDR3 amino acids: CASSSGQHTGELFF. The CDR3 DNA is TGTGCCAGCAGCTCAGGACAGCACACCGGGGAGCTGTTTTTT.

The rearrangement joins TRBV5-4 to TRBJ2-3; no firm D call. The CDR3 totals 14 residues. Germline loops: CDR1 SGHNT, CDR2 YYREEE (reference sequence). Trimming removed 0 bases from V and 2 bases from J, with 7 bases in between. CDR3 amino acids: CASSLGGLTDTQYF. The CDR3 nucleotides read TGTGCCAGCAGCTTGGGTGGCCTCACAGATACGCAGTATTTT.

The V call is TRBV6-5, the J call TRBJ2-1; D is ambiguous. V was shortened by 0 bases and J by 5 bases, with 8 bases between the two germline ends. The germline V gene encodes CDR1 MNHEY and CDR2 SVGAGI. The CDR3 has 14 amino acids. The chain's CDR3 is CASSYSPWDNEQFF. The CDR3 DNA reads TGTGCCAGCAGTTACTCCCCCTGGGACAATGAGCAGTTCTTC.

The V and J genes are TRBV5-6 and TRBJ2-7; 15 bases line up with TRBD2. The trim removed 5 bases at V and 4 bases at J, leaving 7 bases unmatched. This CDR3 is 16 amino acids long. Germline values: CDR1 SGHDT, CDR2 YYEEEE. The CDR3 nucleotides are TGTGCCAGCAGGCGCGGGACTAGCGGGAGGAGGTACGAGCAGTACTTC. The encoded protein is CASRRGTSGRRYEQYF.

Turning to this clone: The sample carries other DNA sequences with the same CDR3. The chain has TRBV5-1 and TRBJ2-1; 10 bases match TRBD2. From germline, CDR1 is SGHRS and CDR2 YFSETQ. The CDR3 spans 15 residues. J was trimmed by 6 bases and V by 4 bases; bases with no gene match: 7. In nucleotides, the CDR3 is TGCGCCAGCAGCCCGCTAGCGGGAGTGGGCAATGAGCAGTTCTTC. The encoded protein is CASSPLAGVGNEQFF.

This clone was detected once. The chain employs TRBV6-5 and TRBJ1-1; D is perhaps TRBD1 (6 bases). V was cut by 8 bases and J by 9 bases, with 13 bases left in between. CDR1 MNHEY and CDR2 SVGAGI come from the germline V gene. This CDR3 has 11 amino acids. The CDR3 sequence is CASLGQLKAFF. For the CDR3, the DNA is TGTGCCAGCCTTGGACAGCTAAAAGCTTTCTTT.